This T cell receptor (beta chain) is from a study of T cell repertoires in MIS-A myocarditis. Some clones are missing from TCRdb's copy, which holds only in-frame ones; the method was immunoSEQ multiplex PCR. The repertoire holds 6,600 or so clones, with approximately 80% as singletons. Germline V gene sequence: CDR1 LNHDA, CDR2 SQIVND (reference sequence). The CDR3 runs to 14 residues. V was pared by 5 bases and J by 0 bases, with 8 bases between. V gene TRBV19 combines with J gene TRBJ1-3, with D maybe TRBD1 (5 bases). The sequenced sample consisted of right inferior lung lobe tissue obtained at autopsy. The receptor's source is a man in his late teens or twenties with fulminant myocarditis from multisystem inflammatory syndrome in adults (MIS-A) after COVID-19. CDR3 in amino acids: CASSWTISGNTIYF. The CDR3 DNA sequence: TGTGCCAGTAGTTGGACAATCTCTGGAAACACCATATATTTT.